In this sample, the clone carrying this T cell receptor beta chain turned up many times. Its cognate antigen is unknown. This entry is derived from a study of glioma-infiltrating T cells. Findings and caveats of the study: Very few CDR3 sequences were shared between tissue and blood. Tissue-blood divergence was below expectation in non-neoplastic patients, above in gliomas.

TCR alpha and beta CDR3 regions were amplified from RNA using iRepertoire nested multiplex PCR. For one-step reverse transcription and amplification, about 90-400 ng of tissue mRNA or PBMC total RNA was used. TCRdb called the multiplex PCR reads again in MiXCR, with one record for every CDR3 protein. The sample carries 90,000 to 110,000 distinct CDR3 sequences, approximately 26% recorded once. Specimen: glioma tissue, nonneoplastic brain tissue, or PBMCs (not recorded which). The receptor's source is a human donor with low-grade glioma or glioblastoma, undergoing nonglioma brain surgery, or in good health (not recorded which).

The CDR3 loop is CASSGLGDTQYF. In DNA form, the CDR3 reads TGTGCCAGCAGCGGCCTAGGAGATACGCAGTATTTT. The gene calls are TRBV7-2 and TRBJ2-3, with D uncertain. The CDR3 contains 12 residues. Germline V gene data show CDR1 as SGHTA and CDR2 as FQGNSA. Between the trimmed V and J ends, which lost 5 bases and 5 bases, there was a span of 8 bases.